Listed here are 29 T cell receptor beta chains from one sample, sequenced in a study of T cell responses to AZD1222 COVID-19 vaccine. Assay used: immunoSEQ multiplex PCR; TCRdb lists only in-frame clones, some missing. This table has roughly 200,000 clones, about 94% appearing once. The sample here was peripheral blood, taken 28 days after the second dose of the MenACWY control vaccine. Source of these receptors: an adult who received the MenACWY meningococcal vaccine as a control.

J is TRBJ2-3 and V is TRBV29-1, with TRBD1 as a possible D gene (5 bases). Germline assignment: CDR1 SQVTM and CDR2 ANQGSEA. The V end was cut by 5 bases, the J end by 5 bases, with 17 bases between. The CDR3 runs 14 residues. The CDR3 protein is CSVFDFITGDTQYF. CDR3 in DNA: TGCAGCGTTTTTGACTTCATAACAGGAGATACGCAGTATTTT.

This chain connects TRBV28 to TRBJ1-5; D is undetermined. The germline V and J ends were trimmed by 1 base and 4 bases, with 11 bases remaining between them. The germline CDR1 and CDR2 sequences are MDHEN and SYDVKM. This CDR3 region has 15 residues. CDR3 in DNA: TGTGCCAGCAGTTTATCCCCCAGAGAAAATCAGCCCCAGCATTTT. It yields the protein CASSLSPRENQPQHF.

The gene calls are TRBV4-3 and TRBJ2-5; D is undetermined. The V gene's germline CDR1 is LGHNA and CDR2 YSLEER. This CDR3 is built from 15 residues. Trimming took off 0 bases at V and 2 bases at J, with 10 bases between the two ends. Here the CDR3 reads CASSQEPAAQETQYF. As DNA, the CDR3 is TGCGCCAGCAGCCAAGAGCCGGCAGCGCAAGAGACCCAGTACTTC.

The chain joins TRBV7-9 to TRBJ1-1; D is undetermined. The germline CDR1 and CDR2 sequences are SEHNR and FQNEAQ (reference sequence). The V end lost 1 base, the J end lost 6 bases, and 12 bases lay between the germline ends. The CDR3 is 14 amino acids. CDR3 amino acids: CASSLGGGKPEAFF. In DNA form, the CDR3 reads TGTGCCAGCAGCTTAGGGGGAGGGAAACCTGAAGCTTTCTTT.

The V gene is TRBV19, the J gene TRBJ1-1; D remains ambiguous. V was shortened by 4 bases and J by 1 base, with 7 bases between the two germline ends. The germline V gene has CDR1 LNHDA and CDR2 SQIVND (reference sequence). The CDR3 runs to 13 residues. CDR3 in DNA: TGTGCCAGTAGTAGGAAGAGGAACACTGAAGCTTTCTTT. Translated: CASSRKRNTEAFF.

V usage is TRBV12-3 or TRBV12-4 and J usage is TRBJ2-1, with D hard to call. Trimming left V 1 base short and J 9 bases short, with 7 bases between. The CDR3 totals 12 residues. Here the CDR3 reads CASSLEPSEQFF. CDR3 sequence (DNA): TGTGCCAGCAGTTTAGAACCTAGTGAGCAGTTCTTC.

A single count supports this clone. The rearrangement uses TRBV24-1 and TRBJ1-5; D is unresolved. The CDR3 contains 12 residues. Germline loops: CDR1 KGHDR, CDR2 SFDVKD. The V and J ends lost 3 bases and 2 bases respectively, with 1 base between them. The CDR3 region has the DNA TGTGCCACCAGTGATGGCAATCAGCCCCAGCATTTT. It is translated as CATSDGNQPQHF.

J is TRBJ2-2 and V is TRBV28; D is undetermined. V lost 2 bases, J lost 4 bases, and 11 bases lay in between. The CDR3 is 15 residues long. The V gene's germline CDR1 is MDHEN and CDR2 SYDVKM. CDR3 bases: TGTGCCAGCAGTTTAATCCTGAGTGGCACCGGGGAGCTGTTTTTT. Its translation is CASSLILSGTGELFF.

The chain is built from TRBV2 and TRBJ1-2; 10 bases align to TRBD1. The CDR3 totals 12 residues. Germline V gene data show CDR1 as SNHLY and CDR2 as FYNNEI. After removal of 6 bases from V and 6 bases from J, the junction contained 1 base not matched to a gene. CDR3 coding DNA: TGTGCCAGCAGAGGGACAGGGGATGGCTACACCTTC. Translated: CASRGTGDGYTF.

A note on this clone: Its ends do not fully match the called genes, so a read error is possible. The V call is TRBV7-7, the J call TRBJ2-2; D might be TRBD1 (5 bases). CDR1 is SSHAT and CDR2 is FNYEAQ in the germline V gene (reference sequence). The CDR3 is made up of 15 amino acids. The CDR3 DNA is TGTGCTAGCAGCTTTAACCGGCAGGGCCCCGGGGAGCTGTTTTTT. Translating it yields CASSFNRQGPGELFF.

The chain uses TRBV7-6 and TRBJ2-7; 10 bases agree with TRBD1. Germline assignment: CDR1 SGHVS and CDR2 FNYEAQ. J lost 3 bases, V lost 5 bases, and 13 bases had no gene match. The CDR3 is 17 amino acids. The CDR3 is CASSPGQGLSKVYEQYF. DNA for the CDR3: TGTGCCAGCAGCCCGGGACAGGGGTTAAGTAAGGTCTACGAGCAGTACTTC.

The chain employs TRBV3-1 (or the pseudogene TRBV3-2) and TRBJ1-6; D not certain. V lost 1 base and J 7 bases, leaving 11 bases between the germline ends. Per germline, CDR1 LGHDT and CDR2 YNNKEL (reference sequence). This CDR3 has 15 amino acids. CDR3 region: CASSQGWAANSPLHF. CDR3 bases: TGTGCCAGCAGCCAAGGTTGGGCCGCGAATTCACCCCTCCACTTT.

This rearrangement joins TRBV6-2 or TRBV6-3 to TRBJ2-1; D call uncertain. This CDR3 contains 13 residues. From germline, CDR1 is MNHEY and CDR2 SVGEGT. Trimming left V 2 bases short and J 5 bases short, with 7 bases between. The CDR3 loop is CASSYVPHNEQFF. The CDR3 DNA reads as TGTGCCAGCAGTTACGTACCACACAATGAGCAGTTCTTC.

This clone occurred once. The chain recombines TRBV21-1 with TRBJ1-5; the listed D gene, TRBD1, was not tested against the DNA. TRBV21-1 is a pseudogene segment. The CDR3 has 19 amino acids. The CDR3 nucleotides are TGTGCCAGCAGCTCACGCACCGGGACAGGATGTCAGGGCAATCAGCCCCAGCATTTT. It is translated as CASSSRTGTGCQGNQPQHF.

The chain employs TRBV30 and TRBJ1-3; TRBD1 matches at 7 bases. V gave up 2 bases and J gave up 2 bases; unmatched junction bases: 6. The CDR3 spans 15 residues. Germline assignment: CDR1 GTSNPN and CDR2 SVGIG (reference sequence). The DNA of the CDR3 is TGTGCCTGGAGTCTAGGGACAGTCGCTGGAAACACCATATATTTT. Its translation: CAWSLGTVAGNTIYF.

Here the CDR3 reads CASSYSDEQYF. The CDR3, as DNA: TGTGCCAGCAGTTACTCGGACGAGCAGTACTTC. The chain recombines TRBV6-5 with TRBJ2-7; D remains ambiguous. The germline gives CDR1 MNHEY, CDR2 SVGAGI. CDR3 length: 11 amino acids. The V end was cut by 0 bases, the J end by 5 bases, with 2 bases between.

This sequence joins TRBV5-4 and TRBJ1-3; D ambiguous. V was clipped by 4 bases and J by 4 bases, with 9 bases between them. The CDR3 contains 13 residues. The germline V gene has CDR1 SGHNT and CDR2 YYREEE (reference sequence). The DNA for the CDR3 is TGTGCCAGCAGCCCGACGCTAGGAAACACCATATATTTT. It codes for CASSPTLGNTIYF.

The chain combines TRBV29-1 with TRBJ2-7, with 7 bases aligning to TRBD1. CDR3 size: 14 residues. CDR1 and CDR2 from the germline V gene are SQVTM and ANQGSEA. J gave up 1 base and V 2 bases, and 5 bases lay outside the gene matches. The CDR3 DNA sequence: TGCAGCGTTGAACCCCGACAGGGATCCTACGAGCAGTACTTC. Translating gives CSVEPRQGSYEQYF.

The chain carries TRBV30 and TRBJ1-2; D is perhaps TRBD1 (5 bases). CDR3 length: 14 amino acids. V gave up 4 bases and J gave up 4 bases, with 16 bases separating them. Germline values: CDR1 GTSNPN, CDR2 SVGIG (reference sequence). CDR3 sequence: CAWNPTTGPYGYTF. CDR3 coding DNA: TGTGCCTGGAACCCAACCACGGGACCCTATGGCTACACCTTC.

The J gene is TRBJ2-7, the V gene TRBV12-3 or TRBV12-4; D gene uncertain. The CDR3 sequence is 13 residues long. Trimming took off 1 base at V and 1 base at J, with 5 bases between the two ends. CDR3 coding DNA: TGTGCCAGCAGTTTAGACAGTTCCTACGAGCAGTACTTC. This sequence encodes CASSLDSSYEQYF.

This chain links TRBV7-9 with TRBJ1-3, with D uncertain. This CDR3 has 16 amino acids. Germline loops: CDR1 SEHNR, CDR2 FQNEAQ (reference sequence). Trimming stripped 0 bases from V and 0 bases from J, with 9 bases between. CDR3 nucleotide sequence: TGTGCCAGCAGCTTAGCAAATCCAGGCTCTGGAAACACCATATATTTT. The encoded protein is CASSLANPGSGNTIYF. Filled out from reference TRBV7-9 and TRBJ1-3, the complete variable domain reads DTGVSQNPRHKITKRGQNVTFRCDPISEHNRLYWYRQTLGQGPEFLTYFQNEAQLEKSRLLSDRFSAERPKGSFSTLEIQRTEQGDSAMYLCASSLANPGSGNTIYFGEGSWLTVV.

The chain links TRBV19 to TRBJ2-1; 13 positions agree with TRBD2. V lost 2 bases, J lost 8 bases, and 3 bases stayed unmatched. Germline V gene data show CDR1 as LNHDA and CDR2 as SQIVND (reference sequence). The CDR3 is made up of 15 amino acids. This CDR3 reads CASSIPTSGRYEQFF. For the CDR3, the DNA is TGTGCCAGTAGTATACCGACTAGCGGGAGGTATGAGCAGTTCTTC.

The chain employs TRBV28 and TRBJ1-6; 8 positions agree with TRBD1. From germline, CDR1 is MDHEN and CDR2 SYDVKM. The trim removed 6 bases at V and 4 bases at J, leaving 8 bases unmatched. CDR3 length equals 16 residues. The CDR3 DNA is TGTGCCAGCAGACCAGGGGGCGCGGGTTATAATTCACCCCTCCACTTT. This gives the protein CASRPGGAGYNSPLHF.

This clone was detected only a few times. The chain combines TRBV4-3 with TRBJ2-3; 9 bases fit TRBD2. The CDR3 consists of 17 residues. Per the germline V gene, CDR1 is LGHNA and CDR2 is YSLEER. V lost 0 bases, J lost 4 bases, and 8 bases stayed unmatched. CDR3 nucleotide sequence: TGCGCCAGCAGCCAAGATTCTGGGCGGGGGGGCTCAGATACGCAGTATTTT. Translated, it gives CASSQDSGRGGSDTQYF.

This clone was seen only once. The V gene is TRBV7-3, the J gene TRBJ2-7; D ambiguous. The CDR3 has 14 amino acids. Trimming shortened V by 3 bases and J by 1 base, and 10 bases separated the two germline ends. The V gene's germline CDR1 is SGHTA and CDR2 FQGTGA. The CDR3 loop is CASSFRQQSYEQYF. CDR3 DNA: TGTGCCAGCAGCTTTCGTCAGCAGTCCTACGAGCAGTACTTC. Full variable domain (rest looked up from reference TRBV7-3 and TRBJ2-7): GAGVSQTPSNKVTEKGKYVELRCDPISGHTALYWYRQSLGQGPEFLIYFQGTGAADDSGLPNDRFFAVRPEGSVSTLKIQRTERGDSAVYLCASSFRQQSYEQYFGPGTRLTVT.

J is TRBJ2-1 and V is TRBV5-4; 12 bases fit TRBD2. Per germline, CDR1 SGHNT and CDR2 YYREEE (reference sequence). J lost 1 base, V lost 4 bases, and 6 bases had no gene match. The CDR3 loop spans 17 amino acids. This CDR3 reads CASSPPTSGGSYNEQFF. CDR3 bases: TGTGCCAGCAGCCCGCCGACTAGCGGGGGATCCTACAATGAGCAGTTCTTC.

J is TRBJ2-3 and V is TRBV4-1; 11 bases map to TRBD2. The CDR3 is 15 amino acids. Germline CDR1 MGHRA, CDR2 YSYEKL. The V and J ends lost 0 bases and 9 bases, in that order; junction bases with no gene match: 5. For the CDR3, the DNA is TGCGCCAGCAGCCAAGAAGGGCTAGCGGGAGGCACGCAGTATTTT. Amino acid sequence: CASSQEGLAGGTQYF.

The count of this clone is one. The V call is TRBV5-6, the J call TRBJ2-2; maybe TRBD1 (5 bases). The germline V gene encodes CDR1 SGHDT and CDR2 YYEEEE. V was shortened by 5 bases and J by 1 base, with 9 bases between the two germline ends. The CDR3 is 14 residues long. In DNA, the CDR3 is TGTGCCAGCAGTTCCGGACAGAACACCGGGGAGCTGTTTTTT. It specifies CASSSGQNTGELFF. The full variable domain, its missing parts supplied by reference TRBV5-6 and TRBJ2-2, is DAGVTQSPTHLIKTRGQQVTLRCSPKSGHDTVSWYQQALGQGPQFIFQYYEEEERQRGNFPDRFSGHQFPNYSSELNVNALLLGDSALYLCASSSGQNTGELFFGEGSRLTVL.

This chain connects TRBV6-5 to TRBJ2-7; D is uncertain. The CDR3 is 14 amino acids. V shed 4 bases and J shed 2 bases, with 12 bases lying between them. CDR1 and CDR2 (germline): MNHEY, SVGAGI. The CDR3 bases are TGTGCCAGCAGTTCCCCCTCGGATCCCTACGAGCAGTACTTC. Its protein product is CASSSPSDPYEQYF.